Included here is one TCR beta chain sequence, with context. Antigen specificity is unknown. Germline V gene data show CDR1 as SEHNR and CDR2 as FQNEAQ (reference sequence). There are 13 residues in the CDR3. The V gene end was trimmed by 5 bases and the J gene end by 4 bases; junction bases not matched to a gene: 5. The data were obtained in a study of CD8+ T cells in alopecia areata. Separation by sorting yielded CD4+ and CD8+ T cells from PBMCs. The authors extracted RNA and reverse transcribed it into cDNA as the sequencing template. The method was immunoSEQ multiplex PCR; TCRdb's version includes in-frame clones alone and lacks a portion of them. The profile covers about 200,000 clones, with roughly 50% appearing a single time and roughly 5% taken by the ten largest. Whole-study findings and limits: Normal skin's resident alphabeta T cells are also sequenced in scalp samples. Higher clonality than in normal scalp was seen in lesional scalp, especially alopecia totalis/universalis.

This sequence was found in a human donor in good health. V gene TRBV7-9 combines with J gene TRBJ2-7; the match to TRBD2 covers 7 bases. Sequenced: CD8+ T cells sorted from blood. CDR3 loop: CASSTSGVYEQYF. CDR3 DNA sequence: TGTGCCAGCAGCACGAGCGGGGTATACGAGCAGTACTTC.